These 24 T cell receptor beta chains originate from one sample sequenced in a study of blood T cell repertoires in COVID-19. Repertoires were generated with immunoSEQ multiplex PCR, while TCRdb's copy carries only in-frame clones and drops some. The sample holds some 170,000 clones; over 80% are singletons and the top ten take 8% to 9.5%. Sequences were obtained from peripheral blood. The receptors stem from a woman between 65 and 79 years old with acute or convalescent COVID-19.

This chain joins TRBV2 and TRBJ2-1; maybe TRBD2 (7 bases). Trimming took 3 bases from V and 8 from J, leaving 14 bases between them. This CDR3 has 14 residues. Germline V gene lookup returns CDR1 SNHLY and CDR2 FYNNEI. The CDR3 protein is CASSEGGAADEQFF. The CDR3 bases are TGTGCCAGCAGTGAGGGGGGGGCGGCGGATGAGCAGTTCTTC. Combining the CDR3 with reference TRBV2 and TRBJ2-1 gives the whole variable domain EPEVTQTPSHQVTQMGQEVILRCVPISNHLYFYWYRQILGQKVEFLVSFYNNEISEKSEIFDDQFSVERPDGSNFTLKIRSTKLEDSAMYFCASSEGGAADEQFFGPGTRLTVL.

J is TRBJ1-1 and V is TRBV6-6; 7 nucleotides align to TRBD1. The CDR3 contains 15 residues. V lost 6 bases and J lost 1; bases outside the gene matches: 8. Germline lookup yields CDR1 MNHNY and CDR2 SVGAGI (reference sequence). This chain's CDR3 is CASSSGTAENTEAFF. Here the CDR3 DNA reads TGTGCCAGCAGCTCGGGGACAGCCGAGAACACTGAAGCTTTCTTT.

The chain combines TRBV7-9 with TRBJ1-2; unclear D gene. CDR3 length: 14 residues. V lost 1 base and J 4 bases, leaving 10 bases between the germline ends. Germline CDR1 SEHNR, CDR2 FQNEAQ (reference sequence). The CDR3 DNA follows: TGTGCCAGCAGCTTAGTTGGCAGTTCCTATGGCTACACCTTC. Protein: CASSLVGSSYGYTF.

For the CDR3, the DNA is TGTGCCAGTACTCGACGGGACACCTACCCAGATACGCAGTATTTT. Amino acid sequence: CASTRRDTYPDTQYF. The chain couples TRBV19 to TRBJ2-3, with D maybe TRBD1 (6 bases). CDR3 size: 15 residues. Trimming left V 7 bases short and J 4 bases short, with 18 bases between. Germline assignment: CDR1 LNHDA and CDR2 SQIVND (reference sequence).

The gene calls are TRBV19 and TRBJ1-6, with D tentatively TRBD1 (6 bases). Germline CDR1 and CDR2: LNHDA and SQIVND (reference sequence). The CDR3 has 13 amino acids. V shed 7 bases and J shed 9 bases, with 13 bases lying between them. CDR3 sequence reads: CASTLARGSPLHF. The CDR3, as DNA: TGTGCCAGTACCTTAGCCAGGGGTTCACCCCTCCACTTT.

This clone was seen a few times. The chain joins TRBV2 to TRBJ2-7, with TRBD1 as a possible D gene (5 bases). The germline V gene encodes CDR1 SNHLY and CDR2 FYNNEI. V gave up 2 bases and J gave up 6 bases, with 8 bases separating them. The CDR3 covers 12 residues. The CDR3 region has the DNA TGTGCCAGCAGTGAATCAGGGTTCGAGCAGTACTTC. Its protein is CASSESGFEQYF.

This clone was found a few times. This sequence joins TRBV19 and TRBJ2-3; 7 nucleotides agree with TRBD1. Germline assignment: CDR1 LNHDA and CDR2 SQIVND (reference sequence). The CDR3 consists of 14 residues. The J segment lost 0 bases and the V segment lost 7 bases, leaving 4 bases of the junction unmatched. The CDR3, as DNA: TGTGCCAGTAATCCGGGACAGAGCACAGATACGCAGTATTTT. Its translation: CASNPGQSTDTQYF.

The gene calls are TRBV5-6 and TRBJ1-3; D uncertain. CDR1 is SGHDT and CDR2 is YYEEEE in the germline V gene. V was cut by 0 bases and J by 0 bases, with 7 bases left in between. The CDR3 runs to 15 residues. The CDR3 nucleotides are TGTGCCAGCAGCTTGGGGCGGTACTCTGGAAACACCATATATTTT. Amino acid sequence: CASSLGRYSGNTIYF.

The chain couples TRBV5-6 to TRBJ2-3; 8 nucleotides agree with TRBD1. This CDR3 comprises 16 residues. Losses at the gene ends were 0 bases for V and 6 bases for J; bases not matched to a gene: 9. Germline loops: CDR1 SGHDT, CDR2 YYEEEE. The CDR3 loop reads CASSLGQGNRGDTQYF. The CDR3 DNA sequence: TGTGCCAGCAGCTTGGGACAGGGGAACCGCGGGGATACGCAGTATTTT.

The chain combines TRBV6-4 with TRBJ1-2; D may be TRBD1 (6 bases). Trimming left V 7 bases short and J 2 bases short, with 17 bases between. Germline V CDR1 and CDR2: MRHNA, SNTAGT. This CDR3 contains 15 residues. CDR3 sequence: CASNPDSARNYGYTF. As DNA, the CDR3 is TGTGCCAGCAATCCGGACAGTGCTAGGAACTATGGCTACACCTTC.

This sequence joins TRBV19 and TRBJ2-1, with D perhaps TRBD2 (6 bases). Trimming stripped 9 bases from V and 0 bases from J, with 21 bases between. This CDR3 region has 17 residues. CDR1 is LNHDA and CDR2 is SQIVND in the germline V gene (reference sequence). In DNA, the CDR3 is TGTGCCAGCAAAAAAATTGCGGGAAGCTCCTCCTACAATGAGCAGTTCTTC. Its translation is CASKKIAGSSSYNEQFF.

Only a few counts were recorded for this clone. This sequence joins TRBV9 and TRBJ2-7, with 12 bases lining up with TRBD1. The germline V gene has CDR1 SGDLS and CDR2 YYNGEE. The V segment lost 3 bases and the J segment 7 bases; nucleotides outside the gene matches: 5. The CDR3 contains 14 residues. As DNA, the CDR3 is TGTGCCAGCAGCGCCGGGACAGGGGGCTGGGAGCAGTACTTC. Amino acid sequence: CASSAGTGGWEQYF.

The J gene is TRBJ2-3, the V gene TRBV18; TRBD2 matches at 8 bases. CDR3 size: 13 residues. V shed 6 bases, J shed 10 bases, and the junction held 9 bases outside the gene matches. Germline V CDR1 and CDR2: KGHSH, LQKENI. CDR3 coding DNA: TGTGCCAGCTCTCTCGGGCCCGGGAGGGCGCAGTATTTT. Translation gives CASSLGPGRAQYF.

This clone was counted between two and nine times. The J gene is TRBJ1-1, the V gene TRBV28, with D maybe TRBD1 (6 bases). Germline CDR1 reads MDHEN; CDR2 reads SYDVKM. V gave up 3 bases and J gave up 0 bases, with 11 bases separating them. This CDR3 is built from 15 residues. CDR3: CASSFTGRMNTEAFF. The CDR3 coding sequence is TGTGCCAGCAGTTTTACAGGGCGGATGAACACTGAAGCTTTCTTT.

This chain links TRBV19 with TRBJ2-2; a possible D gene is TRBD2 (8 bases). With 6 bases removed from V and 2 bases from J, the gap between germline ends came to 22 bases. The CDR3 is made up of 18 amino acids. Germline CDR1 LNHDA, CDR2 SQIVND (reference sequence). CDR3 in amino acids: CASRIWSGGGLNTGELFF. The DNA for the CDR3 is TGTGCCAGTAGAATATGGTCGGGAGGGGGCCTTAACACCGGGGAGCTGTTTTTT.

This chain links TRBV5-1 with TRBJ2-3, with unresolved D. This CDR3 region has 15 residues. In germline, CDR1 is SGHRS, CDR2 YFSETQ. The V end was cut by 4 bases, the J end by 1 base, with 13 bases between. Here the CDR3 reads CASSLSIRGTDTQYF. CDR3 DNA sequence: TGCGCCAGCAGCCTTTCTATCCGTGGCACAGATACGCAGTATTTT.

About this clone itself: Sequence at one end of the junction differs from germline and may be a read error. This rearrangement joins TRBV3-1 (or the pseudogene TRBV3-2) to TRBJ2-3, with 12 positions matching TRBD2. Germline V gene lookup returns CDR1 LGHDT and CDR2 YNNKEL (reference sequence). This CDR3 region has 16 residues. In DNA form, the CDR3 reads TGTGCCAGCAGCCGCCCTAGCGGGGGGGGCACCGATACGCAGTATTTT. Its translation: CASSRPSGGGTDTQYF.

This clone was seen once. This chain uses TRBV5-1 with TRBJ1-2; the D gene is possibly TRBD1 (6 bases). Trimming removed 0 bases from V and 8 bases from J, with 20 bases in between. The germline CDR1 and CDR2 sequences are SGHRS and YFSETQ. The CDR3 runs 16 residues. Here the CDR3 DNA reads TGCGCCAGCAGCTTGGGTTTAGGGCAGGGGATGAGCGGCTACACCTTC. Residues: CASSLGLGQGMSGYTF.

This sequence joins TRBV9 and TRBJ2-7; TRBD1 aligns across 8 bases. Looked up from germline, CDR1 is SGDLS and CDR2 is YYNGEE. The CDR3 runs to 13 residues. V dropped 4 bases and J dropped 5; count of bases not matched to a gene: 5. The CDR3 region is CASSSGQGDEQYF. The DNA for the CDR3 is TGTGCCAGCAGCAGTGGACAGGGCGACGAGCAGTACTTC. Full variable domain (remainder filled in from reference TRBV9 and TRBJ2-7): DSGVTQTPKHLITATGQRVTLRCSPRSGDLSVYWYQQSLDQGLQFLIQYYNGEERAKGNILERFSAQQFPDLHSELNLSSLELGDSALYFCASSSGQGDEQYFGPGTRLTVT.

CDR3 residues: CASRGQFNSPLHF. CDR3 DNA: TGTGCCAGCAGGGGACAGTTTAATTCACCCCTCCACTTT. This rearrangement joins TRBV28 to TRBJ1-6, with 7 bases lining up with TRBD1. V gave up 6 bases and J gave up 6 bases; unmatched junction bases: 2. In germline, CDR1 is MDHEN, CDR2 SYDVKM. The CDR3 spans 13 residues.

In DNA, the CDR3 is TGTGCCACTGGACAGGGAATGAACACTGAAGCTTTCTTT. Its protein product is CATGQGMNTEAFF. This sequence joins TRBV19 and TRBJ1-1; TRBD1 aligns across 8 bases. The CDR3 has 13 amino acids. The germline gives CDR1 LNHDA, CDR2 SQIVND (reference sequence). With V trimmed by 10 bases and J by 0 bases, 4 bases remained unmatched.

The chain has TRBV19 and TRBJ1-1, with 7 bases identical to TRBD1. This CDR3 has 15 residues. CDR1 is LNHDA, CDR2 SQIVND, per germline (reference sequence). V lost 6 bases, J lost 3 bases, and 10 bases stayed unmatched. Written as DNA, the CDR3 is TGTGCCAGTAGCCCACCACAGGGGATGGACACTGAAGCTTTCTTT. Residues: CASSPPQGMDTEAFF.

J is TRBJ2-1 and V is TRBV4-1, with 9 bases identical to TRBD2. Germline V lookup: CDR1 MGHRA, CDR2 YSYEKL. CDR3 size: 15 residues. The V segment lost 4 bases and the J segment 5 bases; nucleotides outside the gene matches: 6. The CDR3 is CASSLWGGGDNEQFF. The CDR3 DNA is TGCGCCAGCAGCCTATGGGGCGGGGGGGACAATGAGCAGTTCTTC.

J is TRBJ1-2 and V is TRBV30, with 9 bases fitting TRBD1. J was trimmed by 4 bases and V by 1 base; bases with no gene match: 4. CDR3 length equals 14 residues. In germline, CDR1 is GTSNPN, CDR2 SVGIG (reference sequence). This CDR3 is CAWSADRGGYGYTF. The DNA for the CDR3 is TGTGCCTGGAGTGCAGACAGGGGGGGCTATGGCTACACCTTC.